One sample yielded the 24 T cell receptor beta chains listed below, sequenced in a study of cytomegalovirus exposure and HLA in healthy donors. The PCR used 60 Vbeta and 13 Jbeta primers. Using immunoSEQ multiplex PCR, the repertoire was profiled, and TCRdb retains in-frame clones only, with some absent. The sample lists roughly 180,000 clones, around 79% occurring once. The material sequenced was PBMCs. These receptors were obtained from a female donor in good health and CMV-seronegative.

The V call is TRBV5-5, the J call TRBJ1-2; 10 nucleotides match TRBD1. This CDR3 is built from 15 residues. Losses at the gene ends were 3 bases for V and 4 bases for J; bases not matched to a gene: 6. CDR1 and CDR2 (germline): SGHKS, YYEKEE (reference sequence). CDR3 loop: CASSSGTGETYGYTF. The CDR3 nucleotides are TGTGCCAGCAGCTCCGGGACAGGGGAGACCTATGGCTACACCTTC.

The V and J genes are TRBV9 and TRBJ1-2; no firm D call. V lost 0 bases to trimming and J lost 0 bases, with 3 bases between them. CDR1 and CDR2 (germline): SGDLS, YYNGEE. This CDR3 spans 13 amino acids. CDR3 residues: CASSVDTNYGYTF. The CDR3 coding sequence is TGTGCCAGCAGCGTAGACACTAACTATGGCTACACCTTC.

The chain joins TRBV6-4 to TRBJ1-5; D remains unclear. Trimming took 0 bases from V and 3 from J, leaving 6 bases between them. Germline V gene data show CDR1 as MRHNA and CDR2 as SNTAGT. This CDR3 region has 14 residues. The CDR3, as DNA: TGTGCCAGCAGTGACTCGAACTTCAATCAGCCCCAGCATTTT. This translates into CASSDSNFNQPQHF.

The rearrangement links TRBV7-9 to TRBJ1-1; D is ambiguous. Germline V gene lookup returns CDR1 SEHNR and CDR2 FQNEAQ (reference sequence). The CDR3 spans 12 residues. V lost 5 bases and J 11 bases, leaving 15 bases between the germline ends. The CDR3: CASSRTGSTAFF. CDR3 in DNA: TGTGCCAGCAGCCGGACGGGATCGACGGCTTTCTTT.

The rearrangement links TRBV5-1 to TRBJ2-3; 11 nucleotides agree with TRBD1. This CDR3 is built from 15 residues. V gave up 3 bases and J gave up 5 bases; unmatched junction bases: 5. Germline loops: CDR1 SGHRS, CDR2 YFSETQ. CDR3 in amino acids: CASSSGQGAGDTQYF. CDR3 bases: TGCGCCAGCAGCTCAGGACAGGGGGCCGGAGATACGCAGTATTTT.

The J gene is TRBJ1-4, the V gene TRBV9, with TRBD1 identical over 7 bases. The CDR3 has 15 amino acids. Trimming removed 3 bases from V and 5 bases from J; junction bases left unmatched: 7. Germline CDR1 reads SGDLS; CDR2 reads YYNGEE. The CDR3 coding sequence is TGTGCCAGCAGCGGGACAGGCGGTTCGAATGAAAAACTGTTTTTT. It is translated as CASSGTGGSNEKLFF.

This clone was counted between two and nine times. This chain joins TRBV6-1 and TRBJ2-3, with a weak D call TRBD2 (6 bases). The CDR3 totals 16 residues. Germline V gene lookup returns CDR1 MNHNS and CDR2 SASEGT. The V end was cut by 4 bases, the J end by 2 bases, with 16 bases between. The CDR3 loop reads CASSGSGGTYTDTQYF. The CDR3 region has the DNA TGTGCCAGCAGTGGGTCGGGCGGGACTTACACAGATACGCAGTATTTT.

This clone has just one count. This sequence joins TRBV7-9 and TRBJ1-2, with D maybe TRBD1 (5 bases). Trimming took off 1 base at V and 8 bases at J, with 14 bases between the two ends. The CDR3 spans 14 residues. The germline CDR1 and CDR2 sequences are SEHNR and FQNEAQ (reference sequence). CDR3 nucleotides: TGTGCCAGCAGCTTAGAGGCTGGGGGAGGAGGCTACACCTTC. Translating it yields CASSLEAGGGGYTF.

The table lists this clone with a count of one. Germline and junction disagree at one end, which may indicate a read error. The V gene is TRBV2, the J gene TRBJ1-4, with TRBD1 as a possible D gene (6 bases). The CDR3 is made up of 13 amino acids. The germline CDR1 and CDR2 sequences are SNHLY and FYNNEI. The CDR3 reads CASRGTSKDRLGF. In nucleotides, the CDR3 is TGTGCCAGCAGGGGGACATCGAAAGATCGGTTAGGTTTT.

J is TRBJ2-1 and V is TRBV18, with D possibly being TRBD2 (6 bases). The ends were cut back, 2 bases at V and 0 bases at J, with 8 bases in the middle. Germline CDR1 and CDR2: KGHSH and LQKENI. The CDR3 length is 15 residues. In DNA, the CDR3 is TGTGCCAGCTCACCAGGCGGGGCCTCCTACAATGAGCAGTTCTTC. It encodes CASSPGGASYNEQFF.

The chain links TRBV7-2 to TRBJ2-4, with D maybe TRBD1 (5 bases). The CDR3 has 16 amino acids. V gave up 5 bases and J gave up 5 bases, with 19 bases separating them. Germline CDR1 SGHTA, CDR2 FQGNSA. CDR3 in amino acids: CASSPPSGRVQNIQYF. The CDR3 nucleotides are TGTGCCAGCAGCCCCCCCTCGGGCAGGGTCCAAAACATTCAGTACTTC.

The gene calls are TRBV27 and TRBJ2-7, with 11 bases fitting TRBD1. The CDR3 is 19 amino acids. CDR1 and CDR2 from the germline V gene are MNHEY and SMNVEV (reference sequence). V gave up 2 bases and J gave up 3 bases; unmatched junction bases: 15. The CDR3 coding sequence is TGTGCCAGCAGTTTAAAGGCTTGGGGGACAGGGGGGGTCGTCTACGAGCAGTACTTC. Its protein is CASSLKAWGTGGVVYEQYF.

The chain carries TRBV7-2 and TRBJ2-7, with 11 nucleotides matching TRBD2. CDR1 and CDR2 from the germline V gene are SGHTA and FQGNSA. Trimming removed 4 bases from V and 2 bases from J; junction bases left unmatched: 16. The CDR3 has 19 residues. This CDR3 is CASSSARPVTSGSTYEQYF. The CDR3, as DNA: TGTGCCAGCAGCTCCGCCCGTCCGGTTACTAGCGGGAGTACCTACGAGCAGTACTTC.

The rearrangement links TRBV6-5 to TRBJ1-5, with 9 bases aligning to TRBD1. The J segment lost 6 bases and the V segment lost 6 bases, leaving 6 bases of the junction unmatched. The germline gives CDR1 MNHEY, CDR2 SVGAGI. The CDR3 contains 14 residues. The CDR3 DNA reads TGTGCCAGCAGACCGACAGGGGGGGGTCAGCCCCAGCATTTT. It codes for CASRPTGGGQPQHF.

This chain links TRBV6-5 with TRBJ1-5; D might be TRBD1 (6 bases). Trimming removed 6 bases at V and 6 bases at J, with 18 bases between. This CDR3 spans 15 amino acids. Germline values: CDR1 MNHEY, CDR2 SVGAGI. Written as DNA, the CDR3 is TGTGCCAGCAGGGGGGGAGGGGGGATGGGTCAGCCCCAGCATTTT. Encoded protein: CASRGGGGMGQPQHF.

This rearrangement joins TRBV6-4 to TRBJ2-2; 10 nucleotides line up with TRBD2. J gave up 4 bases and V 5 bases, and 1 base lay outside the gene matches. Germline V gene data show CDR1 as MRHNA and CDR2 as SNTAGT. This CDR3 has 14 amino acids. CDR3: CASSPSGGTGELFF. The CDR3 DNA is TGTGCCAGCAGTCCTAGCGGGGGCACCGGGGAGCTGTTTTTT.

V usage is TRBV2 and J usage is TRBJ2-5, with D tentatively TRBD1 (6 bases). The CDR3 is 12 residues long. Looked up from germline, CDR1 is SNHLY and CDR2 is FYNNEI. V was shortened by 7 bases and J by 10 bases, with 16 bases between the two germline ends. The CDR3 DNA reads TGTGCCAGCATTCAAGGGGGTGGAAACCAGTACTTC. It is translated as CASIQGGGNQYF.

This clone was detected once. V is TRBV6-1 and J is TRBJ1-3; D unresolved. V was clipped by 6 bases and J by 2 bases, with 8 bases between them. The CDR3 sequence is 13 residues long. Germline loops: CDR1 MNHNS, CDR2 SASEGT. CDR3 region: CASRELAGNTIYF. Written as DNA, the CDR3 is TGTGCCAGCAGGGAGTTAGCTGGAAACACCATATATTTT.

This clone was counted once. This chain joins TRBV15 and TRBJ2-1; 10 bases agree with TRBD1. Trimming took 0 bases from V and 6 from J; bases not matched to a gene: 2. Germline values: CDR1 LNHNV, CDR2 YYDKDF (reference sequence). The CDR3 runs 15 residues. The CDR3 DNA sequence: TGTGCCACCAGCAGAGATCGGACAGGGGGCAATGAGCAGTTCTTC. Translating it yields CATSRDRTGGNEQFF.

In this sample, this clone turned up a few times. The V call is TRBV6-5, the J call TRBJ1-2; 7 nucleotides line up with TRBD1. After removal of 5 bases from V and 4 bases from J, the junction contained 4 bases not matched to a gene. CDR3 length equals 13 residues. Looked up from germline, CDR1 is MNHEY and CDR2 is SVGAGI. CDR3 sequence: CASSRGTAYGYTF. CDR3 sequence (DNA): TGTGCCAGCAGTAGAGGGACAGCCTATGGCTACACCTTC.

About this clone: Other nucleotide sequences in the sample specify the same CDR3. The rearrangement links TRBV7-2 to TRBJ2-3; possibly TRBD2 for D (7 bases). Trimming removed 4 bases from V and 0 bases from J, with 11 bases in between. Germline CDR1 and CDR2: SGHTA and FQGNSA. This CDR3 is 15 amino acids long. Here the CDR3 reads CASSSAGASTDTQYF. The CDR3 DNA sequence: TGTGCCAGCAGCTCCGCGGGGGCCAGCACAGATACGCAGTATTTT. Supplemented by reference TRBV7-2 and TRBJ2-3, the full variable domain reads GAGVSQSPSNKVTEKGKDVELRCDPISGHTALYWYRQSLGQGLEFLIYFQGNSAPDKSGLPSDRFSAERTGGSVSTLTIQRTQQEDSAVYLCASSSAGASTDTQYFGPGTRLTVL.

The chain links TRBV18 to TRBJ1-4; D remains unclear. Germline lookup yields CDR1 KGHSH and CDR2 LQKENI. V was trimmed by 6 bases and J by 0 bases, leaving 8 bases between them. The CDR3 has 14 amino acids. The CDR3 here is CASSSGATNEKLFF. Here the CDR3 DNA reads TGTGCCAGCTCTTCAGGTGCAACTAATGAAAAACTGTTTTTT. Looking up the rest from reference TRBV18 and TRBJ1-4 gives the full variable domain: NAGVMQNPRHLVRRRGQEARLRCSPMKGHSHVYWYRQLPEEGLKFMVYLQKENIIDESGMPKERFSAEFPKEGPSILRIQQVVRGDSAAYFCASSSGATNEKLFFGSGTQLSVL.

CDR3 region: CASSIAGYEQYF. For the CDR3, the DNA is TGTGCCAGTAGTATCGCCGGCTACGAGCAGTACTTC. This chain links TRBV19 with TRBJ2-7, with D uncertain. V was pared by 3 bases and J by 3 bases, with 6 bases between. Germline V gives CDR1 LNHDA, CDR2 SQIVND (reference sequence). This CDR3 is 12 amino acids long.

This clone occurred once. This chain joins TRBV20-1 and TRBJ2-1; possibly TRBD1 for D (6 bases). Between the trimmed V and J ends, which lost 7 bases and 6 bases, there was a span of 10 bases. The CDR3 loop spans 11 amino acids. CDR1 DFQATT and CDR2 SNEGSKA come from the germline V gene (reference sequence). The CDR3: CSGGRGNEQFF. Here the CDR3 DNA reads TGCAGTGGCGGCAGGGGCAATGAGCAGTTCTTC.